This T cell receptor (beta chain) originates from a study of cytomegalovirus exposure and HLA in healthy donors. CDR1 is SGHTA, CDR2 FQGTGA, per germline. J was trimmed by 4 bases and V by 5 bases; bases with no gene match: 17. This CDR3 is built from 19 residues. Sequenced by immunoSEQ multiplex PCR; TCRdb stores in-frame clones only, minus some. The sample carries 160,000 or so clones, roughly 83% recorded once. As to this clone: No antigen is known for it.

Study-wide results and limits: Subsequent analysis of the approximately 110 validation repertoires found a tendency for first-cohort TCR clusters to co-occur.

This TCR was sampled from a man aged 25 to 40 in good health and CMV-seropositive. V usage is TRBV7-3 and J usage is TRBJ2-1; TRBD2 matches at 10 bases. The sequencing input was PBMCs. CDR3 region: CASSPRASGSGLGYNEQFF. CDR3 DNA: TGTGCCAGCAGCCCAAGGGCTAGCGGGAGTGGGTTGGGTTACAATGAGCAGTTCTTC.